Listed here is a single T cell receptor (beta chain). This record belongs to a study of control samples from healthy donors and cancer patients. The assay was immunoSEQ multiplex PCR, and TCRdb's table has in-frame clones only and misses some. In the table there are more than 65,000 clones, around four fifths of which are singletons. V lost 1 base to trimming and J lost 10 bases; unmatched junction nucleotides: 13. From germline, CDR1 is LGHDT and CDR2 YNNKEL (reference sequence). This CDR3 contains 17 residues. The TCR originated in a man aged 50-59 years in good health. The chain carries TRBV3-1 (or the pseudogene TRBV3-2) and TRBJ2-1; 10 bases match TRBD2. The sequenced sample was blood. In nucleotides, the CDR3 is TGTGCCAGCAGCCAAGTTGCGCTAGCGGGAGTACCAGGCGAGCAGTTCTTC. It yields the protein CASSQVALAGVPGEQFF.